The clone carrying this TCR beta chain was observed a few times. The target antigen is unknown. Primed by a sample-barcoded 5' primer and a J-beta primer mix, a second PCR proceeded for roughly 6 to 12 cycles. Carrying 12 random nucleotides, a template-switch adaptor labeled each individual cDNA molecule. TCRdb processed the 5' RACE reads anew with MiXCR; each CDR3 protein has one entry. The sample includes about 1.5 million distinct CDR3 sequences, under 55% of them seen just once. The data are from a study of blood T cells in healthy people across ages. Background on the study: Per two T cells, about one barcoded beta molecule was captured through template switching. Whole-study results and caveats: A strong correlation between TCR beta diversity and naive T cell percentage was seen.

The CDR3 extends over 14 amino acids. Germline CDR1 is SGDLS and CDR2 is YYNGEE. Trimming took 4 bases from V and 4 from J, leaving 13 bases between them. The gene calls are TRBV9 and TRBJ2-3; D might be TRBD1 or TRBD2, each matching 5 bases. The receptor was isolated from a woman between 18 and 29 years old in good health. Input material: blood. The CDR3 bases are TGTGCCAGCAGCAACCCCCGGGGCCCAGATACGCAGTATTTT. It yields the protein CASSNPRGPDTQYF. The entire variable domain, with the rest obtained from reference TRBV9 and TRBJ2-3, is as follows: DSGVTQTPKHLITATGQRVTLRCSPRSGDLSVYWYQQSLDQGLQFLIQYYNGEERAKGNILERFSAQQFPDLHSELNLSSLELGDSALYFCASSNPRGPDTQYFGPGTRLTVL.